Listed below are T cell receptor beta chains from one sample, sequenced in a study of blood T cell repertoires in COVID-19. The table came from immunoSEQ multiplex PCR; TCRdb's copy has only in-frame clones and leaves some out. The table shows some 200,000 clones, with roughly 87% occurring only once. The sample was PBMCs or T cells enriched from blood (not recorded which). These receptors were obtained from a woman under 40 who had recovered from COVID-19. Each CDR3 is given with its conserved first and last residue. A D gene is named only where the DNA matches it firmly. Only some rows state a clone size, as once, few, many or a class for expanded clones.

V gene: TRBV30
J gene: TRBJ2-3
D gene: NA
clone size: NA
CDR3 DNA: TGTGCCTGGAGTGTAGGCGGTACGCAGTATTTT
CDR3 protein: CAWSVGGTQYF

V gene: TRBV6-2/TRBV6-3
J gene: TRBJ2-7
D gene: TRBD1
clone size: NA
CDR3 DNA: TGTGCCAGCAGTCCGGGACAGGTCCACGAGCAGTACTTC
CDR3 protein: CASSPGQVHEQYF

V gene: TRBV30
J gene: TRBJ2-7
D gene: NA
clone size: NA
CDR3 DNA: TGTGCCTGGAGCGGAGGGGCGGGAACCCACGAGCAGTACTTC
CDR3 protein: CAWSGGAGTHEQYF

V gene: TRBV29-1
J gene: TRBJ2-5
D gene: TRBD1
clone size: NA
CDR3 DNA: TGCAGCGCCCTAATAGGACAGGTTGGGGAGACCCAGTACTTC
CDR3 protein: CSALIGQVGETQYF

V gene: TRBV4-2
J gene: TRBJ1-5
D gene: NA
clone size: once
CDR3 DNA: TGTGCCAGCAGCCACATACAGGATAGCAATCAGCCCCAGCATTTT
CDR3 protein: CASSHIQDSNQPQHF

V gene: TRBV5-4
J gene: TRBJ1-2
D gene: TRBD1
clone size: NA
CDR3 DNA: TGTGCCAGCAGCTTGGGCTGGGACAGACGAAACTATGGCTACACCTTC
CDR3 protein: CASSLGWDRRNYGYTF

V gene: TRBV30
J gene: TRBJ1-3
D gene: TRBD1
clone size: NA
CDR3 DNA: TGTGCCTGGAGTATGACAGGGACTGGAAACACCATATATTTT
CDR3 protein: CAWSMTGTGNTIYF

V gene: TRBV24-1
J gene: TRBJ1-5
D gene: TRBD1
clone size: NA
CDR3 DNA: TGTGCCACCAGTGACCGCACAGGGGTGGGCAATCAGCCCCAGCATTTT
CDR3 protein: CATSDRTGVGNQPQHF

V gene: TRBV30
J gene: TRBJ1-3
D gene: NA
clone size: NA
CDR3 DNA: TGTGCCTGGAGTCACACCTCTGGAAACACCATATATTTT
CDR3 protein: CAWSHTSGNTIYF

V gene: TRBV2
J gene: TRBJ1-4
D gene: NA
clone size: NA
CDR3 DNA: TGTGCCAGCAGTGCGGTTTCACCTTTAGATGAAAAACTGTTTTTT
CDR3 protein: CASSAVSPLDEKLFF

V gene: TRBV19
J gene: TRBJ2-5
D gene: TRBD1
clone size: NA
CDR3 DNA: TGTGCCAGTAGTTCGGACAGGGAGGAGACCCAGTACTTC
CDR3 protein: CASSSDREETQYF

V gene: TRBV11-2
J gene: TRBJ1-3
D gene: TRBD1
clone size: once
CDR3 DNA: TGTGCCAGCAGCTTGAGCCGGGACAGAATACCTGGAAACACCATATATTTT
CDR3 protein: CASSLSRDRIPGNTIYF

V gene: TRBV11-2
J gene: TRBJ1-2
D gene: NA
clone size: NA
CDR3 DNA: TGTGCCAGCAGCCCGGAGAGAACTAACTATGGCTACACCTTC
CDR3 protein: CASSPERTNYGYTF

V gene: TRBV7-9
J gene: TRBJ1-1
D gene: NA
clone size: NA
CDR3 DNA: TGTGCCAGCAGCCCCCCTCGAGTTAACACTGAAGCTTTCTTT
CDR3 protein: CASSPPRVNTEAFF

V gene: TRBV14
J gene: TRBJ1-1
D gene: TRBD1
clone size: NA
CDR3 DNA: TGTGCCAGCAGCCTCAGGGGGCGCGTTCTCACTGAAGCTTTCTTT
CDR3 protein: CASSLRGRVLTEAFF

V gene: TRBV28
J gene: TRBJ2-1
D gene: NA
clone size: NA
CDR3 DNA: TGTGCCAGCAGTTCTTTCAGGGGTGAAATTGACAATGAGCAGTTCTTC
CDR3 protein: CASSSFRGEIDNEQFF

V gene: TRBV7-2
J gene: TRBJ2-1
D gene: TRBD1
clone size: NA
CDR3 DNA: TGTGCCAGCAGCGCAACCGGGACAGGGAGGAATGAGCAGTTCTTC
CDR3 protein: CASSATGTGRNEQFF

V gene: TRBV11-3
J gene: TRBJ2-1
D gene: NA
clone size: NA
CDR3 DNA: TGTGCCAGCAGCTTCACTTACAATGAGCAGTTCTTC
CDR3 protein: CASSFTYNEQFF

V gene: TRBV24-1
J gene: TRBJ2-1
D gene: TRBD1
clone size: NA
CDR3 DNA: TGTGCCACCAGTGATTCTGGGACAGGGATGAATGAGCAGTTCTTC
CDR3 protein: CATSDSGTGMNEQFF

V gene: TRBV19
J gene: TRBJ1-5
D gene: TRBD1
clone size: NA
CDR3 DNA: TGTGCCAGTAGTATAGTGGTTGGGACAGGGATACAGCCCCAGCATTTT
CDR3 protein: CASSIVVGTGIQPQHF

V gene: TRBV13
J gene: TRBJ2-1
D gene: TRBD2
clone size: NA
CDR3 DNA: TGTGCCAGCAGCGGAAGACTAGCGGGGGGGCCCCGTGGTGAGCAGTTCTTC
CDR3 protein: CASSGRLAGGPRGEQFF

V gene: TRBV4-1
J gene: TRBJ1-2
D gene: NA
clone size: NA
CDR3 DNA: TGCGCCAGCAGCCAAGACCAGTTTGGCAGGGCATTATATGGCTACACCTTC
CDR3 protein: CASSQDQFGRALYGYTF

V gene: TRBV4-1
J gene: TRBJ1-4
D gene: TRBD1
clone size: NA
CDR3 DNA: TGCGCCAGCAGCCAACCCTCCGGGACAGGCAACGAAAAACTGTTTTTT
CDR3 protein: CASSQPSGTGNEKLFF

V gene: TRBV10-2
J gene: TRBJ1-2
D gene: TRBD1
clone size: NA
CDR3 DNA: TGCGCCAGCAGTGAGTCCTCTAAGGGGGCGGGTGGCTACACCTTC
CDR3 protein: CASSESSKGAGGYTF

V gene: TRBV19
J gene: TRBJ2-1
D gene: TRBD2
clone size: NA
CDR3 DNA: TGTGCCAGTAGCTTAATAGCGGGAGGGCCGCTCGGCTCCTACAATGAGCAGTTCTTC
CDR3 protein: CASSLIAGGPLGSYNEQFF

V gene: TRBV18
J gene: TRBJ1-1
D gene: TRBD1
clone size: NA
CDR3 DNA: TGTGCCAGCCTCTCCCGACAGGGGGTGGGGGACACTGAAGCTTTCTTT
CDR3 protein: CASLSRQGVGDTEAFF

V gene: TRBV12-3/TRBV12-4
J gene: TRBJ2-1
D gene: NA
clone size: NA
CDR3 DNA: TGTGCCAGCAGTTTGCGATACCATGAGCAGTTCTTC
CDR3 protein: CASSLRYHEQFF

V gene: TRBV5-4
J gene: TRBJ1-1
D gene: NA
clone size: NA
CDR3 DNA: TGTGCCAGCAGCTTGGGGATTGCAGGCACTGAAGCTTTCTTT
CDR3 protein: CASSLGIAGTEAFF

V gene: TRBV4-3
J gene: TRBJ1-2
D gene: TRBD1
clone size: NA
CDR3 DNA: TGCGCCAGCAGCCTAAGATCGGGACAGGGGACTGGCTACACCTTC
CDR3 protein: CASSLRSGQGTGYTF

V gene: TRBV10-1
J gene: TRBJ2-7
D gene: TRBD1
clone size: NA
CDR3 DNA: TGCGCCAGCAGTGCGTTCCGGGACAGAACCTACGAGCAGTACTTC
CDR3 protein: CASSAFRDRTYEQYF

V gene: TRBV19
J gene: TRBJ2-1
D gene: TRBD2
clone size: NA
CDR3 DNA: TGTGCCAGTAGTATTGTCGGACTAGCAGACATTAATGAGCAGTTCTTC
CDR3 protein: CASSIVGLADINEQFF

V gene: TRBV4-1
J gene: TRBJ1-6
D gene: TRBD1
clone size: NA
CDR3 DNA: TGCGCCAGCAGCCAACTGGGACAGTCTAACTCACCCCTCCACTTT
CDR3 protein: CASSQLGQSNSPLHF

V gene: TRBV6-2/TRBV6-3
J gene: TRBJ2-7
D gene: NA
clone size: NA
CDR3 DNA: TGTGCCAGCAGCCGGACAAGGGAAGGCTACGAGCAGTACTTC
CDR3 protein: CASSRTREGYEQYF

V gene: TRBV7-2
J gene: TRBJ2-5
D gene: NA
clone size: once
CDR3 DNA: TGTGCCAGCAGCTTAGCGGGGCTGGGAGAGACCCAGTACTTC
CDR3 protein: CASSLAGLGETQYF

V gene: TRBV24-1
J gene: TRBJ2-1
D gene: NA
clone size: once
CDR3 DNA: TGTGCCACCCTAGGGGCCGGGGGTGAGCAGTTCTTC
CDR3 protein: CATLGAGGEQFF

V gene: TRBV30
J gene: TRBJ1-4
D gene: TRBD1
clone size: NA
CDR3 DNA: TGTGCCTGGAGTGAAGGACAGGGGAGGGGTGAAAAACTGTTTTTT
CDR3 protein: CAWSEGQGRGEKLFF

V gene: TRBV5-8
J gene: TRBJ1-1
D gene: NA
clone size: NA
CDR3 DNA: TGTGCCAGCAGCCCACTCAACACTGAAGCTTTCTTT
CDR3 protein: CASSPLNTEAFF

V gene: TRBV20-1
J gene: TRBJ2-3
D gene: NA
clone size: NA
CDR3 DNA: TGCAGTGGCGATAGCACAGATACGCAGTATTTT
CDR3 protein: CSGDSTDTQYF

V gene: TRBV12-5
J gene: TRBJ1-5
D gene: TRBD1
clone size: NA
CDR3 DNA: TGTGCTAGTGGTTTGGTCGACAGGGGGTATCAGCCCCAGCATTTT
CDR3 protein: CASGLVDRGYQPQHF

V gene: TRBV12-3/TRBV12-4
J gene: TRBJ1-2
D gene: NA
clone size: NA
CDR3 DNA: TGTGCCAGCAGTTTAGGCGGTATCTATGGCTACACCTTC
CDR3 protein: CASSLGGIYGYTF

V gene: TRBV12-3/TRBV12-4
J gene: TRBJ1-2
D gene: NA
clone size: NA
CDR3 DNA: TGTGCCAGCAGTTTCAGCGCAGTCTATGGCTACACCTTC
CDR3 protein: CASSFSAVYGYTF

V gene: TRBV5-1
J gene: TRBJ2-3
D gene: TRBD1
clone size: NA
CDR3 DNA: TGCGCCAGCAGTCAAACCGCACAGGGGGCAGATACGCAGTATTTT
CDR3 protein: CASSQTAQGADTQYF

V gene: TRBV19
J gene: TRBJ1-1
D gene: TRBD1
clone size: NA
CDR3 DNA: TGTGCCAGTAGTATATACGGTGGGACAGGGCTCACTGAAGCTTTCTTT
CDR3 protein: CASSIYGGTGLTEAFF

V gene: TRBV6-1
J gene: TRBJ2-7
D gene: NA
clone size: few
CDR3 DNA: TGTGCCAGCAGTGAAGAGTCGGCAGGGGCCTACGAGCAGTACTTC
CDR3 protein: CASSEESAGAYEQYF

V gene: TRBV30
J gene: TRBJ1-1
D gene: NA
clone size: NA
CDR3 DNA: TGTGCCTGGAGTGGGGCACATAAGAACACTGAAGCTTTCTTT
CDR3 protein: CAWSGAHKNTEAFF

V gene: TRBV14
J gene: TRBJ2-3
D gene: TRBD2
clone size: NA
CDR3 DNA: TGTGCCAGCAGCCACCTAGCGGGGGGGCCGACAGATACGCAGTATTTT
CDR3 protein: CASSHLAGGPTDTQYF

V gene: TRBV19
J gene: TRBJ2-2
D gene: NA
clone size: once
CDR3 DNA: TGTGCCAGTAGTCCCCTAGTGGACACCGGGGAGCTGTTTTTT
CDR3 protein: CASSPLVDTGELFF

V gene: TRBV11-2
J gene: TRBJ1-1
D gene: NA
clone size: NA
CDR3 DNA: TGTGCCAGCAGCTTATCCGGCGTAGCGCGCACTGAAGCTTTCTTT
CDR3 protein: CASSLSGVARTEAFF

V gene: TRBV7-3
J gene: TRBJ2-1
D gene: TRBD2
clone size: NA
CDR3 DNA: TGTGCCAGCAGCTTAACGTTGGCGGGGGGGCCCGGTGAGCAGTTCTTC
CDR3 protein: CASSLTLAGGPGEQFF

V gene: TRBV18
J gene: TRBJ1-6
D gene: NA
clone size: NA
CDR3 DNA: TGTGCCAGCTCACCTGACAGCACTGGGGTCTCACCCCTCCACTTT
CDR3 protein: CASSPDSTGVSPLHF

V gene: TRBV2
J gene: TRBJ1-5
D gene: TRBD1
clone size: NA
CDR3 DNA: TGTGCCAGCAGTGTGTCCCGGACAGGGGTCCGCCAGCCCCAGCATTTT
CDR3 protein: CASSVSRTGVRQPQHF